What follows is one TCR beta chain and its context. The record originates from a study of blood T cell repertoires in COVID-19. Original processing methods: Estimation of nucleated cell counts was performed using reference gene primer amplification. The assay was immunoSEQ multiplex PCR, and TCRdb's table has in-frame clones only and misses some. V and J calls and clone size are given by that table; D and trimming were obtained from the DNA. The sample shows fewer than 50,000 clones, almost 90% of them seen only once. The TCR sequence derives from a man aged 60 to 69 with active or convalescent COVID-19. The sequenced material came from peripheral blood.

CDR3 nucleotide sequence: TGCGCCAGCAGCCGGGAGGGGGGTAGCACTGAAGCTTTCTTT. Protein sequence: CASSREGGSTEAFF. J is TRBJ1-1 and V is TRBV5-1, with TRBD1 as a possible D gene (6 bases). CDR3 length: 14 amino acids. From germline, CDR1 is SGHRS and CDR2 YFSETQ. V lost 4 bases to trimming and J lost 4 bases, with 14 bases between them.